The subject of this entry is one TCR beta chain. Per the authors' pipeline: Reference gene primer amplification in the assay estimated nucleated cell counts. Profiling relied on immunoSEQ multiplex PCR, and the TCRdb table lists in-frame clones only, not all of them. That table is the source of V, J and clone size, and D and trimming were worked out from the DNA. The profile covers some 250,000 clones, with about 86% appearing a single time and around 7.9% taken by the ten largest. This entry belongs to a study of blood T cell repertoires in COVID-19. On the study more broadly: Samples representing acute and convalescent COVID-19 were sourced from the United States, Italy and Spain. PBMCs, B-cell-depleted T cells, or T cells provided the cDNA or gDNA that made up the material.

Germline lookup yields CDR1 LGHDT and CDR2 YNNKEL (reference sequence). V dropped 4 bases and J dropped 3 bases, with 9 bases sitting between them. The CDR3 has 13 amino acids. This clonotype was obtained from a man aged 40-50 years with active or convalescent COVID-19. The specimen was peripheral blood. The chain is built from TRBV3-1 (or the pseudogene TRBV3-2) and TRBJ1-2, with D uncertain. The CDR3, as DNA: TGTGCCAGCAGCCCCGGGTGGTACTATGGCTACACCTTC. Encoded protein: CASSPGWYYGYTF.